The clone carrying this T cell receptor beta chain was counted many times. Its antigen is not known. This sample stems from a study of CD8 T cells in ankylosing spondylitis. Study results and caveats: Significant enrichment of disease-linked clones was reported in matched ankylosing spondylitis synovial fluid. Reactive arthritis synovial fluid and blood were previously reported to contain some motif variants. Several highly homologous variants made up a TCR beta motif, and this motif appeared characteristic of ankylosing spondylitis blood. The disease-linked clones had a CD8+ phenotype and low blood frequencies.

TCRdb re-analysed the 5' RACE reads in MiXCR, keeping a single row per CDR3 protein. Here the sample spans 150,000 to 200,000 distinct CDR3 sequences, about 9.9% being singletons. This CDR3 has 12 residues. V was clipped by 5 bases and J by 2 bases, with 7 bases between them. Germline assignment: CDR1 SGHRS and CDR2 YFSETQ. What was sequenced was blood, either unsorted or a sorted T cell fraction (not recorded which). The TCR was taken from a male donor with ankylosing spondylitis or in good health (not recorded which). The gene calls are TRBV5-1 and TRBJ1-2; D is ambiguous. The CDR3, as DNA: TGCGCCAGCAGTCCATTGAACTATGGCTACACCTTC. It specifies CASSPLNYGYTF.